These T cell receptor beta chains were read from a single sample in a study of cytomegalovirus exposure and HLA in healthy donors. Sequencing was performed with immunoSEQ multiplex PCR; in TCRdb, only in-frame clones are kept and a portion is missing. The top ten clones hold around 4.8% of a sample with about 110,000 clones, over 60% of them seen once. The material sequenced was PBMCs. The receptors shown here come from a man younger than 40 in good health and CMV-seropositive. CDR3s include the opening cysteine and the closing phenylalanine or tryptophan. D genes are given only for firm matches. The size of a clone is reported for some rows only, either as once, few or many, or as a class for expanded clones.

TRBV27,14,TRBJ2-7,TRBD1,-,TGTGCCAGCAGTTTTGGGACAGGGGGCTACGAGCAGTACTTC,CASSFGTGGYEQYF
TRBV4-3,17,TRBJ1-2,-,few,TGCGCCAGCAGCCAAGGGAGATTTCGGACAGAAAACTATGGCTACACCTTC,CASSQGRFRTENYGYTF
TRBV5-6,14,TRBJ2-7,TRBD1,-,TGTGCCAGCAGCCCCGGGACAGGGACCTACGAGCAGTACTTC,CASSPGTGTYEQYF
TRBV21-1,14,TRBJ2-4,-,-,TGTGCCTGGAGAGGGGGTCGGGACAAAAACATTCAGTACTTC,CAWRGGRDKNIQYF
TRBV5-1,15,TRBJ1-1,TRBD1,few,TGCGCCAGCAGCTTGGACGGGACAGGGGAGACTGAAGCTTTCTTT,CASSLDGTGETEAFF
TRBV15,14,TRBJ1-4,TRBD1,-,TGTGCCACCAGCAGGGGACAGATAACTGAAAAACTGTTTTTT,CATSRGQITEKLFF
TRBV7-9,14,TRBJ1-1,TRBD1,-,TGTGCCAGCAGCTCACCACAGGGGGGCACTGAAGCTTTCTTT,CASSSPQGGTEAFF
TRBV5-4,15,TRBJ1-2,TRBD1,-,TGTGCCAGCAGCCCCGGACAGGGGGGAAACTATGGCTACACCTTC,CASSPGQGGNYGYTF
TRBV11-2,12,TRBJ1-2,-,-,TGTGCCAGCAGCTCGGCAGGGGATGGCTACACCTTC,CASSSAGDGYTF
TRBV19,12,TRBJ2-7,TRBD1,-,TGTGCCAGTAGTATGGGGACAGCTGAGCAGTACTTC,CASSMGTAEQYF
TRBV5-5,15,TRBJ1-5,-,-,TGTGCCAGCAGCCCCTACAGAGGGAACAATCAGCCCCAGCATTTT,CASSPYRGNNQPQHF
TRBV6-1,14,TRBJ2-7,-,-,TGTGCCAGCAGTCCATTACAGGGCCCCTACGAGCAGTACTTC,CASSPLQGPYEQYF
TRBV5-1,15,TRBJ2-2,-,-,TGCGCCAGCAGCTTGCTAGGGCGGGACACCGGGGAGCTGTTTTTT,CASSLLGRDTGELFF
TRBV6-1,16,TRBJ2-7,-,few,TGTGCCAGCAGTGCAGCTCTTAGCAGGAGGACCTACGAGCAGTACTTC,CASSAALSRRTYEQYF
TRBV19,17,TRBJ2-5,-,-,TGTGCCAGTAGTACCAGGGGGGTCAGGGCAAGTGGAGAGACCCAGTACTTC,CASSTRGVRASGETQYF
TRBV7-2,15,TRBJ2-7,-,-,TGTGCCAGCAGCTTAGGGGGGCCCCTCTCCTACGAGCAGTACTTC,CASSLGGPLSYEQYF
TRBV7-2,16,TRBJ1-6,TRBD1,-,TGTGCCAGCAGCTTAATGGGGACAGGGAATAATTCACCCCTCCACTTT,CASSLMGTGNNSPLHF
TRBV7-9,13,TRBJ1-2,TRBD1,-,TGTGCCAGCAGCCCGGACAGGGTCTATGGCTACACCTTC,CASSPDRVYGYTF
TRBV15,14,TRBJ2-1,TRBD2,-,TGTGCCACCAGCTACCCCGGGACTAACAATGAGCAGTTCTTC,CATSYPGTNNEQFF
TRBV18,14,TRBJ1-2,-,-,TGTGCCAGCTCACCTGGGCAGGGGATGGATGGCGTCACCTTC,CASSPGQGMDGVTF
TRBV4-1,17,TRBJ2-3,TRBD2,-,TGCGCCAGCAGCCAAAGGGGAGCGGGGGGCCGGGGAGATACGCAGTATTTT,CASSQRGAGGRGDTQYF
TRBV19,13,TRBJ2-5,TRBD1,-,TGTGCCAGTAGTAGACAGGGGGCAGAGACCCAGTACTTC,CASSRQGAETQYF
TRBV7-2,14,TRBJ2-2,TRBD1,-,TGTGCCAGCAGACAGGGGGCAGACGCCGGGGAGCTGTTTTTT,CASRQGADAGELFF
TRBV5-6,16,TRBJ1-6,TRBD1,once,TGTGCCAGCAGCTTGGACAGGGGGAACCTGAATTCACCCCTCCACTTT,CASSLDRGNLNSPLHF
TRBV5-1,17,TRBJ2-1,-,-,TGCGCCAGCAGCTGGAACACAGGGATACCCTCCTACAATGAGCAGTTCTTC,CASSWNTGIPSYNEQFF
TRBV6-1,17,TRBJ1-2,-,-,TGTGCCAGCAGTGCCCAGGGCGGCCTCTTAGCTAACTATGGCTACACCTTC,CASSAQGGLLANYGYTF
TRBV4-2,15,TRBJ1-2,TRBD1,-,TGTGCCAGCAGCCAAGACCCCGACAGGGGCTATGGCTACACCTTC,CASSQDPDRGYGYTF
TRBV27,16,TRBJ2-7,TRBD1,once,TGTGCCAGCAGAAGGGCTGGGACAGGGGTTGCCTACGAGCAGTACTTC,CASRRAGTGVAYEQYF
TRBV19,13,TRBJ1-2,-,once,TGTGCCAGTAGTATCGAGAGGGCCAGAGGCTACACCTTC,CASSIERARGYTF
TRBV18,13,TRBJ1-1,-,-,TGTGCCAGCTCACCGTCCGGCGACAGAGAAGCTTTCTTT,CASSPSGDREAFF
TRBV5-5,13,TRBJ1-1,-,-,TGTGCCAGCAGCTTCGTGTATAACACTGAAGCTTTCTTT,CASSFVYNTEAFF
TRBV9,15,TRBJ2-6,-,-,TGTGCCAGCAGCGTAGGAGTCTCTGGGGCCAACGTCCTGACTTTC,CASSVGVSGANVLTF
TRBV4-1,15,TRBJ1-1,-,once,TGCGCCAGCAGCCAAGACGGTGGCAGGGCCGCTGAAGCTTTCTTT,CASSQDGGRAAEAFF
TRBV4-2,14,TRBJ2-7,-,-,TGTGCCAGCAGCCAAGATTTCAGGGGAGACGAGCAGTACTTC,CASSQDFRGDEQYF
TRBV4-1,15,TRBJ2-7,-,-,TGCGCCAGCAGCCAGGGGGCTCTGAGGGCCTACGAGCAGTACTTC,CASSQGALRAYEQYF
TRBV5-6,15,TRBJ1-6,-,-,TGTGCCAGCAGCTTGGTAGGGGGTAATAATTCACCCCTCCACTTT,CASSLVGGNNSPLHF